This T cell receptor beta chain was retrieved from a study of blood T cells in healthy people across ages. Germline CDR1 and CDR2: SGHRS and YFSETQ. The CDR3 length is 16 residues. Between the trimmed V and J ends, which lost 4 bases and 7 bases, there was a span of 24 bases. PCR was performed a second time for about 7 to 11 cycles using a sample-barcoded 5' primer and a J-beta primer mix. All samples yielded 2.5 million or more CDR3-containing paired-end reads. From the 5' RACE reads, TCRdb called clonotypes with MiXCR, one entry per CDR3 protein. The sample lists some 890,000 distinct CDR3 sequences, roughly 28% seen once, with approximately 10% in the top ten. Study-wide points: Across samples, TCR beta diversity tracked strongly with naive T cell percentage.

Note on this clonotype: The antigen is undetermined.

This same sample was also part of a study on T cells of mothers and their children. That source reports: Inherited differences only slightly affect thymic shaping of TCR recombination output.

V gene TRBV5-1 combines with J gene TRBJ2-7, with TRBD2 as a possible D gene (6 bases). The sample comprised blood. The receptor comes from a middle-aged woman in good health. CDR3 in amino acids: CASSHPVGTPLGEQYF. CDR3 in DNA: TGCGCCAGCAGCCACCCGGTCGGGACTCCCCTCGGTGAGCAGTACTTC.